This T cell receptor (beta chain) was retrieved from a study of vaccination and CD4 T cells after COVID-19. Background on the study: Participants were administered two doses of either the BNT162b2 or the mRNA-1273 vaccine. At a median approximately 100 days (range 35 to 161) after diagnosis, post-COVID samples were drawn. Overlapping SARS-CoV-2, HCoV-NL63, HCoV-OC43 and HCoV-229E spike peptides were used to stimulate cells.

Treatment here: approximately nine-day PBMC culture with coronavirus spike peptide pools or control peptides (ViraFEST assay). On this clonotype: Its specificity is unknown.

Once obtained from cultured CD4+ T cells, the DNA was sequenced using the Oncomine TCR Beta short-read assay. TCRdb fed the PCR reads into MiXCR, producing one record per CDR3 protein. This table has about 20,000 distinct CDR3 sequences, around 63% appearing once. The sequencing sample was made of CD4+ T cells from blood, cultured in vitro. The source is a human donor who had recovered from COVID-19.

The CDR3 here is CAWGGPGNTIYF. As DNA, the CDR3 is TGTGCCTGGGGAGGGCCTGGAAACACCATATATTTT. The chain recombines TRBV30 with TRBJ1-3; D remains ambiguous. V shed 5 bases and J shed 2 bases, with 7 bases lying between them. Germline V gene lookup returns CDR1 GTSNPN and CDR2 SVGIG (reference sequence). This CDR3 spans 12 amino acids.